The 10 T cell receptor beta chains given below trace back to one sample, sequenced in a study of blood T cell repertoires in COVID-19. Some clones are missing from TCRdb's copy, which holds only in-frame ones; the method was immunoSEQ multiplex PCR. The table has around 150,000 clones, 85% seen once; the top ten hold more than 0.85%. The specimen was peripheral blood. These receptors all stem from a middle-aged man with acute or convalescent COVID-19.

The chain combines TRBV3-1 (or the pseudogene TRBV3-2) with TRBJ2-7; D gene ambiguous. The CDR3 extends over 12 amino acids. Trimming took off 1 base at V and 3 bases at J, with 4 bases between the two ends. Germline lookup yields CDR1 LGHDT and CDR2 YNNKEL (reference sequence). CDR3 nucleotide sequence: TGTGCCAGCAGCCAAGTGAGCTACGAGCAGTACTTC. Translated: CASSQVSYEQYF.

The chain recombines TRBV6-6 with TRBJ2-3; D gene ambiguous. Trimming removed 7 bases at V and 3 bases at J, with 14 bases between. The CDR3 covers 14 residues. CDR1 and CDR2 (germline): MNHNY, SVGAGI (reference sequence). The CDR3 is CASTQYTRTDTQYF. The CDR3 DNA follows: TGTGCCAGCACCCAGTATACGCGGACAGATACGCAGTATTTT.

The chain has TRBV3-1 (or the pseudogene TRBV3-2) and TRBJ1-3, with D perhaps matching TRBD1 (5 bases). V lost 0 bases to trimming and J lost 4 bases, with 10 bases between them. Per the germline V gene, CDR1 is LGHDT and CDR2 is YNNKEL (reference sequence). The CDR3 contains 15 residues. CDR3 in amino acids: CASSQDFRQGNTIYF. The CDR3 DNA is TGTGCCAGCAGCCAAGATTTCCGACAGGGAAACACCATATATTTT.

CDR3 in DNA: TGCAGCGTTCTCGGAAGCGGGACCCAGTACTTC. Protein sequence: CSVLGSGTQYF. The chain carries TRBV29-1 and TRBJ2-5, with a tentative D call TRBD2 (5 bases). Germline lookup yields CDR1 SQVTM and CDR2 ANQGSEA. This CDR3 spans 11 amino acids. With 5 bases removed from V and 7 bases from J, the gap between germline ends came to 11 bases.

J is TRBJ1-1 and V is TRBV5-4, with 10 positions matching TRBD1. V lost 5 bases, J lost 2 bases, and 6 bases stayed unmatched. This CDR3 is built from 15 residues. CDR1 is SGHNT and CDR2 is YYREEE in the germline V gene (reference sequence). In DNA, the CDR3 is TGTGCCAGCAGTCCCCGGACAGGGGGAAACACTGAAGCTTTCTTT. Encoded protein: CASSPRTGGNTEAFF.

The V gene is TRBV7-9, the J gene TRBJ2-3, with D maybe TRBD2 (7 bases). CDR3 length equals 14 residues. Germline assignment: CDR1 SEHNR and CDR2 FQNEAQ (reference sequence). V was clipped by 3 bases and J by 4 bases, with 11 bases between them. CDR3 protein: CASSFGGASDTQYF. DNA for the CDR3: TGTGCCAGCAGCTTTGGGGGGGCCTCAGATACGCAGTATTTT.

This clone appeared a few times. The rearrangement links TRBV7-6 to TRBJ1-3; TRBD1 matches 10 bases. Per the germline V gene, CDR1 is SGHVS and CDR2 is FNYEAQ. V dropped 2 bases and J dropped 0; count of bases not matched to a gene: 13. The CDR3 is made up of 20 amino acids. CDR3 loop: CASSLSAGTGAKGSGNTIYF. Written as DNA, the CDR3 is TGTGCCAGCAGCTTATCAGCCGGGACAGGGGCTAAGGGCTCTGGAAACACCATATATTTT.

Worth noting for this clone: Other DNA variants within this sample encode the same CDR3. V usage is TRBV19 and J usage is TRBJ1-1; 8 nucleotides line up with TRBD1. The V segment lost 3 bases and the J segment 0 bases; nucleotides outside the gene matches: 3. CDR3 length: 15 amino acids. Germline CDR1 reads LNHDA; CDR2 reads SQIVND (reference sequence). In DNA form, the CDR3 reads TGTGCCAGTAGTATCGACAGGGGAATGAACACTGAAGCTTTCTTT. Its translation is CASSIDRGMNTEAFF. Supplemented by reference TRBV19 and TRBJ1-1, the full variable domain reads DGGITQSPKYLFRKEGQNVTLSCEQNLNHDAMYWYRQDPGQGLRLIYYSQIVNDFQKGDIAEGYSVSREKKESFPLTVTSAQKNPTAFYLCASSIDRGMNTEAFFGQGTRLTVV.

This clone was recorded a few times. This chain uses TRBV11-2 with TRBJ2-7, with TRBD2 matching 9 bases. J gave up 4 bases and V 0 bases, and 4 bases lay outside the gene matches. CDR3 size: 15 residues. Per the germline V gene, CDR1 is SGHAT and CDR2 is FQNNGV. CDR3 region: CASSLERGGQYEQYF. The CDR3 nucleotides read TGTGCCAGCAGCTTAGAGCGGGGGGGCCAATACGAGCAGTACTTC.

The rearrangement joins TRBV29-1 to TRBJ1-2; D perhaps matches TRBD1 (5 bases). The germline CDR1 and CDR2 sequences are SQVTM and ANQGSEA. The V end lost 6 bases, the J end lost 6 bases, and 17 bases lay between the germline ends. The CDR3 extends over 13 amino acids. CDR3 sequence (DNA): TGCAGCGTACAACAACCCAACAGGAATGGCTACACCTTC. Its protein is CSVQQPNRNGYTF.